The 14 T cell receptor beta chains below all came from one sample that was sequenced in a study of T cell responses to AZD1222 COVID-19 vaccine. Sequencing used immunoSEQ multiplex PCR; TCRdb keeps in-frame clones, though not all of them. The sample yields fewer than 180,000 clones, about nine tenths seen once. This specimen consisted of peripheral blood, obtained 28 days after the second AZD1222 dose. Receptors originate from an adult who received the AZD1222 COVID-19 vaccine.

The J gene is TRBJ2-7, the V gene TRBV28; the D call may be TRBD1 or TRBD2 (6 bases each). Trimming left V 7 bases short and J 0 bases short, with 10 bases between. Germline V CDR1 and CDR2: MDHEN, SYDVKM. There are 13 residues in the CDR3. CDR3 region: CASISGASYEQYF. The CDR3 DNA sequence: TGTGCCAGCATCTCGGGGGCCTCCTACGAGCAGTACTTC.

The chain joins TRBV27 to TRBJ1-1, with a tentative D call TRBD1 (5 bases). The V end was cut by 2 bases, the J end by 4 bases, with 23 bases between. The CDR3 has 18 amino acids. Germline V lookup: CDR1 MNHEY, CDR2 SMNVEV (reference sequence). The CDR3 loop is CASSLVPTGTPLGTEAFF. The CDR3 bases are TGTGCCAGCAGTTTAGTACCTACAGGAACTCCCCTGGGCACTGAAGCTTTCTTT.

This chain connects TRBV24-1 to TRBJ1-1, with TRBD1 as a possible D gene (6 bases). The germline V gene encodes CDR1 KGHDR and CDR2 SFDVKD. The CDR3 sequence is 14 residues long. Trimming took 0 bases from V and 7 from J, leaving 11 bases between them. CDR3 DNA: TGTGCCACCAGTGATTTGGACAGGCCTCATGAAGCTTTCTTT. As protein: CATSDLDRPHEAFF.

Here the CDR3 DNA reads TGTGCCAGCAGGACCTTTGGGCCCTATGGCTACACCTTC. This gives the protein CASRTFGPYGYTF. This chain connects TRBV2 to TRBJ1-2; no clear D gene. The CDR3 length is 13 residues. Germline CDR1 reads SNHLY; CDR2 reads FYNNEI. V lost 6 bases and J lost 4, with 12 bases in between.

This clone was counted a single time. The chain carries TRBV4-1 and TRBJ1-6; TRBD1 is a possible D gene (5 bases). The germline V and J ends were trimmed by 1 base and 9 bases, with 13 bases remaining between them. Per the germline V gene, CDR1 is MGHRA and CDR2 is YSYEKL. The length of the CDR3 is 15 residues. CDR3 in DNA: TGCGCCAGCAGCCAAGCTCCAGGGACCGGTTCACCCCTCCACTTT. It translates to CASSQAPGTGSPLHF.

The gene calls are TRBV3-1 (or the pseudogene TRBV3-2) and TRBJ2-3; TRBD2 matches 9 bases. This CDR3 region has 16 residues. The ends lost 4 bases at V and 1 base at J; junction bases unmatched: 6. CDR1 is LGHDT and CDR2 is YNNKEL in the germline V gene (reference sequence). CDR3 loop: CASSPIAGVRTDTQYF. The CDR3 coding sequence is TGTGCCAGCAGCCCAATAGCGGGAGTTCGCACAGATACGCAGTATTTT.

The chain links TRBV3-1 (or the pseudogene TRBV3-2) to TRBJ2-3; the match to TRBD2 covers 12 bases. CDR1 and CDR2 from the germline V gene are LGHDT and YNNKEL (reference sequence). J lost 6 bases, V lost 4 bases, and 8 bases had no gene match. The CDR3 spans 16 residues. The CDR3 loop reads CASSLGLAGLGDTQYF. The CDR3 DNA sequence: TGTGCCAGCAGCCTTGGACTAGCGGGGTTAGGTGATACGCAGTATTTT.

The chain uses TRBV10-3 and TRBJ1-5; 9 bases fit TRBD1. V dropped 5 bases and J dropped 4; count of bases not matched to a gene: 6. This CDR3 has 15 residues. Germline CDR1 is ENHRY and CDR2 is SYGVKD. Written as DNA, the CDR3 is TGTGCCATCAGTCCGGGACAGGGTAGGAATCAGCCCCAGCATTTT. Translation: CAISPGQGRNQPQHF.

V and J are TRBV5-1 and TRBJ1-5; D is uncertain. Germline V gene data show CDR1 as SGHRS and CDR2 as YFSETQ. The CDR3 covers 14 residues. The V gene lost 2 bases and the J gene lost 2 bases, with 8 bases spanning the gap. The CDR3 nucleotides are TGCGCCAGCAGCTTCGGGCAGGGCAATCAGCCCCAGCATTTT. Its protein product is CASSFGQGNQPQHF.

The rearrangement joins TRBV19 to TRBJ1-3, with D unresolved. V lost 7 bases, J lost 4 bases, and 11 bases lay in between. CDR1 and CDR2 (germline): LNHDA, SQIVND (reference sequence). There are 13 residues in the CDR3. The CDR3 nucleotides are TGTGCCAGTATGAGGGTCGGGGGAAACACCATATATTTT. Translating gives CASMRVGGNTIYF.

In nucleotides, the CDR3 is TGTGCCAGCAGCTCCTCCGGGACAGGCGATTACTATGGCTACACCTTC. As protein: CASSSSGTGDYYGYTF. The chain employs TRBV7-8 and TRBJ1-2; 8 bases agree with TRBD1. The V gene's germline CDR1 is SGHVS and CDR2 FQNEAQ. This CDR3 comprises 16 residues. Trimming cost V 4 bases and J 3 bases; bases outside gene matches: 10.

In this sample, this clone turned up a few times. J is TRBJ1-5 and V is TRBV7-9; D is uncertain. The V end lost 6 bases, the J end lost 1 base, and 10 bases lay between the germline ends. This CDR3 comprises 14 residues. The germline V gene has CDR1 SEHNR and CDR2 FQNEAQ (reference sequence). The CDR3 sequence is CASRLPDSNQPQHF. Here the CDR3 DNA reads TGTGCCAGCAGGCTTCCCGACAGCAATCAGCCCCAGCATTTT.

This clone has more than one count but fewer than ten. CDR3 region: CASSLKLGLVHEQFF. CDR3 nucleotide sequence: TGTGCCAGCAGTTTAAAATTGGGACTAGTCCATGAGCAGTTCTTC. V is TRBV7-9 and J is TRBJ2-1; the match to TRBD2 covers 8 bases. V lost 6 bases, J lost 8 bases, and 12 bases stayed unmatched. Germline CDR1 is SEHNR and CDR2 is FQNEAQ (reference sequence). The CDR3 covers 15 residues.

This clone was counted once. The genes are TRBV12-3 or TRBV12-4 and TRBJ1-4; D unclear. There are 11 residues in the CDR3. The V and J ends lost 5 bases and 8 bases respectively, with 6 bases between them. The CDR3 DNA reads TGTGCCAGCAGTACCCGGGAAAAACTGTTTTTT. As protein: CASSTREKLFF.